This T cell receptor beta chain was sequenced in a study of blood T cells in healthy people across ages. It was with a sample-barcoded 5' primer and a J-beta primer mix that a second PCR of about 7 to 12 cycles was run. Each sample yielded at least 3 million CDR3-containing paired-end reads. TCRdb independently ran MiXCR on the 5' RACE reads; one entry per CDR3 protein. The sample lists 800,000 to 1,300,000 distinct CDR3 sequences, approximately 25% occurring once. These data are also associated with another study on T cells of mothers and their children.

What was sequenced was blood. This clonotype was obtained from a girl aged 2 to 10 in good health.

CDR3 bases: TGTGCCAGCAGTGATACGACAGGGGGAACTTATGAGCAGTTCTTC. It specifies CASSDTTGGTYEQFF. The chain links TRBV25-1 to TRBJ2-5; 9 positions agree with TRBD1. The J call may not be correct, given that the DNA end is closer to TRBJ2-1. CDR3 size: 15 residues. Looked up from germline, CDR1 is MGHDK and CDR2 is SYGVNS.